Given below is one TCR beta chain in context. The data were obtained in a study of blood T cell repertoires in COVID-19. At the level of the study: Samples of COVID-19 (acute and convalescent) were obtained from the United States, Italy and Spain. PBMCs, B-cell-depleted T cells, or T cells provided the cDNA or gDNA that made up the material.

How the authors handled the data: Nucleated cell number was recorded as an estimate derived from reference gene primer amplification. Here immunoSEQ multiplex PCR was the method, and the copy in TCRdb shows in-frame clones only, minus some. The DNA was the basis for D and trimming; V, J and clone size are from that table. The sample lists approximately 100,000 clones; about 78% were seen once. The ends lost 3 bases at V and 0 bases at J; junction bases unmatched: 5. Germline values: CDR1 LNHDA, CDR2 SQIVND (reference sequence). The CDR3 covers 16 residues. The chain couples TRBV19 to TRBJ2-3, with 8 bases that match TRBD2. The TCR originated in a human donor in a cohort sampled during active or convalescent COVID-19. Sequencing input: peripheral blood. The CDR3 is CASSIGTSLSTDTQYF. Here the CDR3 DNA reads TGTGCCAGTAGTATCGGGACTAGTTTGAGCACAGATACGCAGTATTTT.